This paragraph covers one TCR beta chain sequence. Its antigen is undetermined. The sample comes from a study of graft-versus-host responses after intestinal transplantation. Study context: Multivisceral, liver-intestinal, or isolated intestinal grafts were transplanted into recipients.

Clones were sequenced by immunoSEQ multiplex PCR, and TCRdb holds only the in-frame ones, with some missing. The sample carries roughly 130,000 clones, around nine tenths recorded once. V gave up 0 bases and J gave up 0 bases; unmatched junction bases: 0. The germline V gene has CDR1 SGHNT and CDR2 YYREEE (reference sequence). CDR3 size: 16 residues. The study, taken as a whole, reports: Marrow from the recipient contained GvH clones, some of which had appeared first in ileum or blood.

The chain has TRBV5-4 and TRBJ2-3; 11 positions agree with TRBD2. The sequences come from unstimulated CD4+ T cells sorted from spleen or lymph node cells, collected before intestinal transplant. The source of this sequence is a human donor who received an intestinal transplant. The CDR3: CASSLGTSGSTDTQYF. The CDR3 bases are TGTGCCAGCAGCTTGGGGACTAGCGGGAGCACAGATACGCAGTATTTT.